Following are 13 T cell receptor beta chains from one sample sequenced in a study of CD8 T cells in ankylosing spondylitis. MiXCR, run by TCRdb on the 5' RACE reads, gives a single entry per CDR3 protein. The sample shows under 170,000 distinct CDR3 sequences, 40% to 50% of them seen only once. Sample: synovial fluid, either unsorted or a sorted T cell fraction (not recorded which). All receptors derive from a male donor with ankylosing spondylitis.

V gene TRBV4-1 combines with J gene TRBJ1-1, with D unresolved. Germline-derived CDR1 and CDR2 are MGHRA and YSYEKL. This CDR3 is 15 amino acids long. V gave up 4 bases and J gave up 5 bases, with 17 bases separating them. This CDR3 is CASSLPGAGETEAFF. The DNA for the CDR3 is TGCGCCAGCAGCCTCCCGGGAGCTGGGGAGACTGAAGCTTTCTTT.

The CDR3 sequence: CSARDHAGSYEQYF. Written as DNA, the CDR3 is TGCAGTGCTAGAGATCATGCAGGGAGCTACGAGCAGTACTTC. This chain joins TRBV20-1 and TRBJ2-7; D could derive from TRBD1 or TRBD2 (5 bases each). The CDR3 loop spans 14 amino acids. Germline values: CDR1 DFQATT, CDR2 SNEGSKA (reference sequence). V was cut by 0 bases and J by 3 bases, with 12 bases left in between.

The chain joins TRBV12-3 or TRBV12-4 to TRBJ1-5; 8 bases are a match to TRBD1. Trimming at V came to 5 bases and at J to 4 bases, leaving 7 bases not matched to a gene. The CDR3 loop spans 15 amino acids. The CDR3 coding sequence is TGTGCCAGCAGTCGGGGGACAGGCAAAAATCAGCCCCAGCATTTT. Its protein product is CASSRGTGKNQPQHF.

This clonotype showed up just a few times. The chain is built from TRBV12-3 or TRBV12-4 and TRBJ2-7, with D tentatively TRBD2 (5 bases). V was clipped by 2 bases and J by 6 bases, with 14 bases between them. CDR3 length: 14 amino acids. CDR3 DNA: TGTGCCAGCAGTTTAAAGGACTTGGGTGGCGAGCAGTACTTC. Translated: CASSLKDLGGEQYF.

This clonotype was seen a single time. The chain couples TRBV27 to TRBJ1-5, with D perhaps matching TRBD1 (6 bases). Trimming took 6 bases from V and 5 from J, leaving 14 bases between them. Germline V gene lookup returns CDR1 MNHEY and CDR2 SMNVEV (reference sequence). This CDR3 is built from 14 residues. The CDR3 DNA follows: TGTGCCAGCAGAACAGGGTGGGGCCATCAGCCCCAGCATTTT. This translates into CASRTGWGHQPQHF.

A few counts support this clonotype. The chain joins TRBV12-3 or TRBV12-4 to TRBJ2-4; D unclear. This CDR3 is 15 amino acids long. The V and J ends lost 1 base and 2 bases respectively, with 9 bases between them. The DNA for the CDR3 is TGTGCCAGCAGTTTAGTGGGTGAAACCAAAAACATTCAGTACTTC. This codes for CASSLVGETKNIQYF.

This clonotype was observed a few times. CDR3 protein: CASSLAEGTSGRYFQETQYF. As DNA, the CDR3 is TGTGCCAGCAGCTTAGCAGAGGGGACTAGCGGGAGGTACTTCCAAGAGACCCAGTACTTC. V and J are TRBV7-2 and TRBJ2-5; 15 bases are shared with TRBD2. The length of the CDR3 is 20 residues. Per the germline V gene, CDR1 is SGHTA and CDR2 is FQGNSA. V dropped 0 bases and J dropped 1; count of bases not matched to a gene: 9.

The genes are TRBV25-1 and TRBJ2-7; no firm D call. CDR1 and CDR2 (germline): MGHDK, SYGVNS. V lost 6 bases and J 2 bases, leaving 14 bases between the germline ends. This CDR3 is 14 amino acids long. In DNA, the CDR3 is TGTGCCAGCAGCCCTTATACGACCACCTACGAGCAGTACTTC. This codes for CASSPYTTTYEQYF.

This clonotype was seen more than once but under ten times. V gene TRBV9 combines with J gene TRBJ2-7; perhaps TRBD1 as D (6 bases). The V gene's germline CDR1 is SGDLS and CDR2 YYNGEE. The CDR3 sequence is 15 residues long. Trimming stripped 3 bases from V and 1 base from J, with 14 bases between. The CDR3 sequence is CASSAWGHGSYEQYF. The CDR3 region has the DNA TGTGCCAGCAGCGCCTGGGGACACGGGTCCTACGAGCAGTACTTC. Combining the CDR3 with reference TRBV9 and TRBJ2-7 gives the whole variable domain DSGVTQTPKHLITATGQRVTLRCSPRSGDLSVYWYQQSLDQGLQFLIQYYNGEERAKGNILERFSAQQFPDLHSELNLSSLELGDSALYFCASSAWGHGSYEQYFGPGTRLTVT.

Ten or more counts support this clonotype. The chain carries TRBV6-5 and TRBJ2-3; D uncertain. Germline V lookup: CDR1 MNHEY, CDR2 SVGAGI. V was cut by 1 base and J by 0 bases, with 11 bases left in between. The CDR3 is 16 amino acids. The CDR3 spells CASSYLVSTSTDTQYF. The CDR3 DNA reads TGTGCCAGCAGTTACTTGGTCAGCACTAGCACAGATACGCAGTATTTT.

This chain uses TRBV19 with TRBJ2-1; 9 positions agree with TRBD1. CDR1 is LNHDA and CDR2 is SQIVND in the germline V gene (reference sequence). The CDR3 has 17 amino acids. The J segment lost 5 bases and the V segment lost 7 bases, leaving 15 bases of the junction unmatched. CDR3 coding DNA: TGTGCCAGTACTTACAGGGGGCTTGCAAAGGCCCACAATGAGCAGTTCTTC. It specifies CASTYRGLAKAHNEQFF.

The chain joins TRBV7-2 to TRBJ2-1, with 8 bases fitting TRBD1. The V and J ends lost 4 bases and 2 bases, in that order; junction bases with no gene match: 1. Germline V lookup: CDR1 SGHTA, CDR2 FQGNSA. The CDR3 runs to 14 residues. The CDR3 loop reads CASSSDRAYNEQFF. DNA of the CDR3: TGTGCCAGCAGCTCGGACAGGGCCTACAATGAGCAGTTCTTC.

This sequence joins TRBV9 and TRBJ2-1; 9 nucleotides align to TRBD2. Germline assignment: CDR1 SGDLS and CDR2 YYNGEE. Germline trimming cut 0 bases from V and 7 bases from J; bases unmatched to any gene: 11. This CDR3 is 17 amino acids long. The CDR3: CASSVEGLAGQLNEQFF. The CDR3 DNA is TGTGCCAGCAGCGTAGAAGGGCTAGCGGGACAACTTAATGAGCAGTTCTTC.